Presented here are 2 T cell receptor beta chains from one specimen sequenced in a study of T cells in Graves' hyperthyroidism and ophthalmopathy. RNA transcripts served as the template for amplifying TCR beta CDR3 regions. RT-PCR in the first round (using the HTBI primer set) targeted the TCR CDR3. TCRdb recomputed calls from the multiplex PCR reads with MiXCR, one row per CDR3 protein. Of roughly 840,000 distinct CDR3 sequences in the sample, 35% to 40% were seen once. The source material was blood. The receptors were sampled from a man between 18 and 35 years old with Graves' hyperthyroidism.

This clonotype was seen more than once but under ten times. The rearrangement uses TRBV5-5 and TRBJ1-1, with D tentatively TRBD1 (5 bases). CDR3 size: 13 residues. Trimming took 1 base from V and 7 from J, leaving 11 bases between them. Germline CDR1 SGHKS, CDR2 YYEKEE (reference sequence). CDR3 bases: TGTGCCAGCAGCTTGCGGCCCGGGGGTGAAGCTTTCTTT. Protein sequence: CASSLRPGGEAFF.

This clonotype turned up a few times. The CDR3 DNA is TGTGCCAGCAGTTACTCGGCTAGCGGGGGTTCCTACGAGCAGTACTTC. Protein: CASSYSASGGSYEQYF. The chain recombines TRBV6-6 with TRBJ2-7, with 10 bases matching TRBD2. This CDR3 is 16 amino acids long. Trimming cost V 0 bases and J 1 base; bases outside gene matches: 3. Per the germline V gene, CDR1 is MNHNY and CDR2 is SVGAGI (reference sequence).